This TCR beta chain was found in a study of vaccination and CD4 T cells after COVID-19 (dated by TCRdb to 2022 to 2024). Regarding the study in general: SARS-CoV-2 positivity had been established in the convalescent patients by nasal swab PCR, and mild disease was recorded in several of these patients and severe disease in one. In the convalescent cohort there were six males and four females, among whom were two Hispanic individuals, seven Caucasians, two Asians and one multiracial person. Participants received two doses of either the Pfizer-BioNTech BNT162b2 vaccine (n=8) or the Moderna mRNA-1273 vaccine (n=2). Post-COVID blood samples from convalescent patients were collected a median of around 100 days after diagnosis, with a range of roughly 35 to 180 days. The time from the second vaccine dose to post-vaccine blood sampling had a median of roughly 72 days and ranged from about 14 to 241 days. Culture stimuli were overlapping spike peptide pools from SARS-CoV-2 and from the common cold coronaviruses HCoV-NL63, HCoV-OC43 and HCoV-229E. In control cultures, a CEFX viral epitope pool was used as positive control, an HIV-1 Nef peptide pool was used as negative control, or no peptide was added. In fewer than 12 COVID-19 convalescent patients and a few infection-naive healthy vaccine recipients, researchers compared the spike-specific CD4+ TCR repertoire from before mRNA vaccination with the repertoire from after. What the authors observed across the whole study: Although the median number of SARS-CoV-2-reactive clonotypes went up from around 20 after infection to some 40 after vaccination, the increase was not significant. In convalescent patients, a median about 84% of post-vaccine SARS-CoV-2-reactive clones were detected only after vaccination, and vaccine-specific priming was suggested by this finding. Of the vaccine-specific clones found in convalescent patients, nearly all (304 of 307) were mono-reactive for SARS-CoV-2 spike instead of being cross-reactive with common cold coronaviruses. Relatively few convalescent patients were included in the study, and early timepoints after natural infection were not analyzed.

As for this clonotype: Its antigen is not yet known. One base away there is no much larger clone; base qualities are not given.

The treatment or condition label corresponds to: roughly 10-day PBMC culture with coronavirus spike peptide pools or control peptides (ViraFEST assay). The ViraFEST assay, used in the study, expanded antigen-specific T cells with peptide pools and then identified the expanded clonotypes through TCR sequencing. Positive SARS-CoV-2 PCR tests in the convalescent patients dated from March to December 2020, before Alpha, Beta and Delta variants emerged in the United States. PBMCs were cultured at fewer than 2.5 million per well in IMDM supplemented with roughly 5.2% human AB serum and around 10 IU/ml IL-2, with around 10 ug/ml peptide pools added. On days 3 and 7, half of the culture medium was replaced with fresh IL-2-containing medium. Once the cells had been in culture for about 10 days, the EasySep CD4+ T cell isolation kit was used to isolate CD4+ T cells by negative selection. Ficoll-Paque Plus gradient centrifugation was used to isolate PBMCs from whole blood, and the isolated PBMCs were then either used fresh or cryopreserved at -140C. Triplicate wells were generally used for each culture condition.

V and J are truncated by 4 bases and 4 bases respectively, leaving an intervening sequence of 8 bases. The germline V gene supplies CDR1 SGHRS and CDR2 YFSETQ. The CDR3 covers 12 residues, taking in both the cysteine and the phenylalanine. CDR3 DNA is the only sequence kept; it has 36 bases, read in frame from the first base. Library prep was done by PCR. TCR sequencing of DNA from cultured CD4+ T cells used the Oncomine TCR Beta short-read assay at the Johns Hopkins FTIC core. Genomic DNA was extracted from the cultured CD4+ T cells with the QIAamp micro DNA kit. Oncomine TCR Beta libraries from cultured CD4+ T cells were pooled with unique dual indexes and sequenced on an Illumina iSeq 100. The study's processing was this. Non-productive sequences were removed, and CDR3s not starting with C, not ending with F or W, or shorter than 7 amino acids were discarded. The MANAFEST web application identified antigen-specific clonotypes by comparing peptide-stimulated wells against reference wells and other culture wells. An FDR below 0.05, an odds ratio above 5, and a productive frequency above 0.1% in at least two of three replicate wells were required for clones to be considered positive. A clonotype counted as cross-reactive if it showed significant expansion both in the SARS-CoV-2 spike wells and in at least one common cold coronavirus spike condition. CDR3 homology was assessed with Levenshtein distances (stringdist) and unrooted phylogenetic trees (ape) in R version 3.6.1. TCRdb passed the public sequencing reads through fastp at Q25 and MiXCR, retaining productive beta sequences. Rows are unified per CDR3 protein, each entry keeping the most common DNA and genes. TCRdb assigned the V and J calls; the authors' analysis was not used. This sample has about 13,000 distinct CDR3 sequences in its table, and 40% to 50% of those were observed once. About 8.5% of the sample is taken by the ten largest.

Sequenced: CD4+ T cells from blood, cultured in vitro. The TCR was taken from a human donor who had recovered from COVID-19. This sequence uses TRBV5-1 and TRBJ1-2, and possibly TRBD1, on 6 matching bases. The nucleotide sequence is given as TGCGCCAGCAGCGAGGACAGCTATGGCTACACCTTC. Its protein reads: CASSEDSYGYTF.